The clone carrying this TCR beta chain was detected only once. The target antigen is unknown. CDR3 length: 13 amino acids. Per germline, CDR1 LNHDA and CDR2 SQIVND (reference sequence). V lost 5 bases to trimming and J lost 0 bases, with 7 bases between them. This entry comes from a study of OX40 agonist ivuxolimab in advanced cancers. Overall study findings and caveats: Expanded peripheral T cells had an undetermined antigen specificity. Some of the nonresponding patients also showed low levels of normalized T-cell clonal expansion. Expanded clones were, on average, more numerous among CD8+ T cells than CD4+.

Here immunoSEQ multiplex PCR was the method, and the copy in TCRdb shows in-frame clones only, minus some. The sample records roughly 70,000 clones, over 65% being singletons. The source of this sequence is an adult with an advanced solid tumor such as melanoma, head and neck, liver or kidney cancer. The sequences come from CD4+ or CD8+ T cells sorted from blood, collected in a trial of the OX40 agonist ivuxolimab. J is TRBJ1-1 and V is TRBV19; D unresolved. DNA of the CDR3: TGTGCCAGTAGTGAAAGAGTGAACACTGAAGCTTTCTTT. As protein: CASSERVNTEAFF. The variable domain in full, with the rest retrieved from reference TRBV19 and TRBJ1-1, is DGGITQSPKYLFRKEGQNVTLSCEQNLNHDAMYWYRQDPGQGLRLIYYSQIVNDFQKGDIAEGYSVSREKKESFPLTVTSAQKNPTAFYLCASSERVNTEAFFGQGTRLTVV.